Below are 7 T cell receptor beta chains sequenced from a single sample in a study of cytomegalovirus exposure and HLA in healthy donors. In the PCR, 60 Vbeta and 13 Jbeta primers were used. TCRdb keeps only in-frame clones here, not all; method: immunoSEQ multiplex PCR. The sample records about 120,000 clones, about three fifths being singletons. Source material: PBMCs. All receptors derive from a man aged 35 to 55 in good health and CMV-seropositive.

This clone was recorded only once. The CDR3 region is CASMGQNTGELFF. DNA for the CDR3: TGTGCCAGCATGGGACAGAACACCGGGGAGCTGTTTTTT. The rearrangement links TRBV2 to TRBJ2-2; D is perhaps TRBD1 (6 bases). The CDR3 loop spans 13 amino acids. V was pared by 7 bases and J by 1 base, with 7 bases between. Germline V gene sequence: CDR1 SNHLY, CDR2 FYNNEI. Full variable domain (remainder filled in from reference TRBV2 and TRBJ2-2): EPEVTQTPSHQVTQMGQEVILRCVPISNHLYFYWYRQILGQKVEFLVSFYNNEISEKSEIFDDQFSVERPDGSNFTLKIRSTKLEDSAMYFCASMGQNTGELFFGEGSRLTVL.

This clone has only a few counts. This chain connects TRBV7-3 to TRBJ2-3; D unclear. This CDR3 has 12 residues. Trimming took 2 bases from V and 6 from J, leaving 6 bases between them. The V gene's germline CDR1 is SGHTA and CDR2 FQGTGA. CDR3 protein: CASSLYGDTQYF. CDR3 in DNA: TGTGCCAGCAGCTTATACGGGGATACGCAGTATTTT.

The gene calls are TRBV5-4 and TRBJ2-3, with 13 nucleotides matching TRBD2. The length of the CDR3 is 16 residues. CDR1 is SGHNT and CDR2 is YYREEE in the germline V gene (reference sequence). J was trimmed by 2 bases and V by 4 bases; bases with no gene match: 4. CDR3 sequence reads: CASSPGTSGVTDTQYF. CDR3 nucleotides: TGTGCCAGCAGCCCCGGGACTAGCGGGGTCACAGATACGCAGTATTTT.

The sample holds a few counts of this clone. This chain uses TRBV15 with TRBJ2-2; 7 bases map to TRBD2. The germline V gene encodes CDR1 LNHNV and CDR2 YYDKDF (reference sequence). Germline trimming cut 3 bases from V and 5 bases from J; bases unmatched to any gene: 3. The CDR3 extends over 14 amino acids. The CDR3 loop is CATSRGGETGELFF. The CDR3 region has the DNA TGTGCCACCAGCAGGGGAGGGGAAACCGGGGAGCTGTTTTTT.

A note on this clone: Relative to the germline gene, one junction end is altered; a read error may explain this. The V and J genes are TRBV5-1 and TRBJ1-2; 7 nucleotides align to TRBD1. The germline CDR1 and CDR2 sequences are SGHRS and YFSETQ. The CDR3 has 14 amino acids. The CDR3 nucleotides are TGCGCCAGCAGCTGGGGACAGACTAACTCTGGCTACACCTTC. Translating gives CASSWGQTNSGYTF.

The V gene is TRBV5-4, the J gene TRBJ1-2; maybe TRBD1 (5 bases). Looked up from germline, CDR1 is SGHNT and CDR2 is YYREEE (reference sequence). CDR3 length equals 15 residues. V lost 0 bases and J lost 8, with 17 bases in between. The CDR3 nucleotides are TGTGCCAGCAGCTTGGATTCAGTCAGGGTAGGAGGCTACACCTTC. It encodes CASSLDSVRVGGYTF.

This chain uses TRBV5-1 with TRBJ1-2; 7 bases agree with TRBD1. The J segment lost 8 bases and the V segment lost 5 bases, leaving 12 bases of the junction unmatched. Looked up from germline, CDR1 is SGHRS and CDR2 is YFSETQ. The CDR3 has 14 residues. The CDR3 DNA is TGCGCCAGCAGGTCCGGGACAGTTGTCCCCGGCTACACCTTC. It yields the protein CASRSGTVVPGYTF.